The 18 T cell receptor beta chains below come from one sample, sequenced in a study of blood T cell repertoires in COVID-19. Some clones are missing from TCRdb's copy, which holds only in-frame ones; the method was immunoSEQ multiplex PCR. The sample has about 110,000 clones, less than 80% seen once. The sequencing sample was made of peripheral blood. The receptors here all came from an elderly man with COVID-19, enrolled during active disease.

Only one count was recorded for this clone. The J gene is TRBJ2-3, the V gene TRBV7-2, with 12 bases aligning to TRBD2. Germline lookup yields CDR1 SGHTA and CDR2 FQGNSA. V lost 4 bases and J lost 7; bases outside the gene matches: 3. The CDR3 is 14 amino acids. The CDR3: CASSYGLAGNTQYF. CDR3 sequence (DNA): TGTGCCAGCAGCTACGGACTAGCGGGAAATACGCAGTATTTT.

The CDR3 loop reads CASSTKGTGIGETQYF. CDR3 bases: TGTGCCAGTAGTACCAAAGGGACAGGGATCGGGGAGACCCAGTACTTC. V gene TRBV19 combines with J gene TRBJ2-5, with 9 bases aligning to TRBD1. This CDR3 is built from 16 residues. V shed 4 bases and J 5 bases; nucleotides not matched to a gene: 11. Looked up from germline, CDR1 is LNHDA and CDR2 is SQIVND (reference sequence).

This chain connects TRBV13 to TRBJ2-1, with D possibly being TRBD2 (5 bases). Germline-derived CDR1 and CDR2 are PRHDT and FYEKMQ (reference sequence). This CDR3 is built from 13 residues. V lost 5 bases to trimming and J lost 9 bases, with 14 bases between them. CDR3 sequence: CASSVTSPGEQFF. The CDR3 DNA reads as TGTGCCAGCAGCGTTACTAGTCCCGGTGAGCAGTTCTTC. Based on the CDR3 plus reference TRBV13 and TRBJ2-1, the full variable domain is AAGVIQSPRHLIKEKRETATLKCYPIPRHDTVYWYQQGPGQDPQFLISFYEKMQSDKGSIPDRFSAQQFSDYHSELNMSSLELGDSALYFCASSVTSPGEQFFGPGTRLTVL.

This clone was recorded a few times. The chain has TRBV23-1 and TRBJ2-7; TRBD2 matches at 9 bases. TRBV23-1 is an ORF, with its function uncertain. Losses at the gene ends were 11 bases for V and 3 bases for J; bases not matched to a gene: 23. This CDR3 region has 18 residues. This CDR3 is CAPQSGGRAYSTHYEQYF. The DNA for the CDR3 is TGCGCCCCACAGTCGGGCGGGAGGGCCTACTCTACTCACTACGAGCAGTACTTC.

CDR3: CAWSGGTGHQPQHF. The CDR3 DNA is TGTGCCTGGAGTGGGGGGACAGGTCATCAGCCCCAGCATTTT. The rearrangement links TRBV30 to TRBJ1-5, with 8 bases lining up with TRBD1. The CDR3 loop spans 14 amino acids. The V and J ends lost 1 base and 5 bases, in that order; junction bases with no gene match: 4. Germline V gene sequence: CDR1 GTSNPN, CDR2 SVGIG (reference sequence).

This clone appeared a few times. The J gene is TRBJ2-7, the V gene TRBV5-1; D may be TRBD1 (5 bases). This CDR3 comprises 13 residues. The V end lost 0 bases, the J end lost 4 bases, and 8 bases lay between the germline ends. The germline V gene has CDR1 SGHRS and CDR2 YFSETQ. DNA for the CDR3: TGCGCCAGCAGCTTGGCCAGGGATTACGAGCAGTACTTC. As protein: CASSLARDYEQYF.

This chain links TRBV5-1 with TRBJ1-2; tentatively, D is TRBD1 (6 bases). Germline V gene sequence: CDR1 SGHRS, CDR2 YFSETQ. V lost 0 bases to trimming and J lost 3 bases, with 9 bases between them. The CDR3 contains 14 residues. CDR3 amino acids: CASSLGGLDYGYTF. DNA of the CDR3: TGCGCCAGCAGCTTGGGGGGGCTAGACTATGGCTACACCTTC.

The gene calls are TRBV5-8 and TRBJ1-3; D remains unclear. CDR3 size: 14 residues. Germline lookup yields CDR1 SGHTS and CDR2 YDEGEE. V dropped 0 bases and J dropped 0 bases, with 4 bases sitting between them. The CDR3 nucleotides read TGTGCCAGCAGCTTGGACGGCTCTGGAAACACCATATATTTT. Protein product: CASSLDGSGNTIYF.

This clone was counted a single time. The chain employs TRBV2 and TRBJ2-3, with D possibly matching TRBD1 (7 bases). Trimming shortened V by 5 bases and J by 5 bases, and 14 bases separated the two germline ends. Per the germline V gene, CDR1 is SNHLY and CDR2 is FYNNEI. This CDR3 is built from 14 residues. The DNA for the CDR3 is TGTGCCAGCAGTACAGGGGACGGGGGAGATACGCAGTATTTT. Protein product: CASSTGDGGDTQYF.

The J gene is TRBJ1-6, the V gene TRBV10-2; 7 bases are a match to TRBD1. The V and J ends lost 2 bases and 8 bases, in that order; junction bases with no gene match: 3. This CDR3 region has 14 residues. Germline loops: CDR1 WSHSY, CDR2 SAAADI. For the CDR3, the DNA is TGCGCCAGCAGTGAGCAGGGGGGATATTCACCCCTCCACTTT. It yields the protein CASSEQGGYSPLHF.

This sequence joins TRBV28 and TRBJ2-7, with D tentatively TRBD2 (5 bases). Germline V gene sequence: CDR1 MDHEN, CDR2 SYDVKM. The CDR3 covers 14 residues. V was shortened by 8 bases and J by 2 bases, with 16 bases between the two germline ends. DNA for the CDR3: TGTGCCAGCCAAAGGAGCGGAAAACCCTACGAGCAGTACTTC. It encodes CASQRSGKPYEQYF.

The chain employs TRBV5-1 and TRBJ1-2; D not certain. The CDR3 spans 12 residues. Germline V gene sequence: CDR1 SGHRS, CDR2 YFSETQ. Trimming removed 0 bases from V and 8 bases from J, with 8 bases in between. The CDR3 nucleotides are TGCGCCAGCAGCTTGGCAGCGGTAGGCTACACCTTC. Encoded protein: CASSLAAVGYTF. Combining the CDR3 with reference TRBV5-1 and TRBJ1-2 gives the whole variable domain KAGVTQTPRYLIKTRGQQVTLSCSPISGHRSVSWYQQTPGQGLQFLFEYFSETQRNKGNFPGRFSGRQFSNSRSEMNVSTLELGDSALYLCASSLAAVGYTFGSGTRLTVV.

This clone was observed a handful of times. The V call is TRBV7-2, the J call TRBJ2-3, with 7 nucleotides matching TRBD2. The CDR3 contains 15 residues. Looked up from germline, CDR1 is SGHTA and CDR2 is FQGNSA. V gave up 5 bases and J gave up 11 bases; unmatched junction bases: 16. This CDR3 reads CASSPTSGTTSGQYF. The CDR3 region has the DNA TGTGCCAGCAGCCCGACCTCCGGGACTACCTCGGGGCAGTATTTT.

The rearrangement links TRBV7-9 to TRBJ1-1, with D possibly TRBD1 on 5 matching bases. CDR3 size: 16 residues. Germline assignment: CDR1 SEHNR and CDR2 FQNEAQ (reference sequence). V was cut by 1 base and J by 4 bases, with 16 bases left in between. The CDR3 reads CASSLVGDSDPTEAFF. CDR3 nucleotides: TGTGCCAGCAGCTTAGTGGGGGACTCAGACCCCACTGAAGCTTTCTTT.

The chain links TRBV6-5 to TRBJ1-1; possible D gene TRBD1, 6 bases. This CDR3 region has 13 residues. Trimming stripped 8 bases from V and 3 bases from J, with 13 bases between. Germline CDR1 and CDR2: MNHEY and SVGAGI. The CDR3 DNA is TGTGCCAGCCGTCGGGGGGCGCACACTGAAGCTTTCTTT. Translation: CASRRGAHTEAFF.

The chain is built from TRBV7-3 and TRBJ2-3; 7 bases line up with TRBD2. V dropped 4 bases and J dropped 2; count of bases not matched to a gene: 9. The germline CDR1 and CDR2 sequences are SGHTA and FQGTGA. CDR3 length: 16 residues. CDR3 protein: CASSSGTSGATDTQYF. The CDR3 nucleotides are TGTGCCAGCAGCTCCGGGACCAGCGGGGCCACAGATACGCAGTATTTT.

CDR3 sequence reads: CASSLNGQGVSGELFF. CDR3 DNA: TGTGCCAGCAGCCTCAATGGACAGGGTGTATCCGGGGAGCTGTTTTTT. The rearrangement joins TRBV7-2 to TRBJ2-2; 8 nucleotides align to TRBD1. The length of the CDR3 is 16 residues. Germline-derived CDR1 and CDR2 are SGHTA and FQGNSA. After removal of 5 bases from V and 6 bases from J, the junction contained 11 bases not matched to a gene. Together with reference TRBV7-2 and TRBJ2-2, the CDR3 gives the full variable domain: GAGVSQSPSNKVTEKGKDVELRCDPISGHTALYWYRQSLGQGLEFLIYFQGNSAPDKSGLPSDRFSAERTGGSVSTLTIQRTQQEDSAVYLCASSLNGQGVSGELFFGEGSRLTVL.

V and J are TRBV9 and TRBJ2-2, with TRBD1 identical over 9 bases. The V gene's germline CDR1 is SGDLS and CDR2 YYNGEE. This CDR3 contains 17 residues. Germline trimming cut 6 bases from V and 0 bases from J; bases unmatched to any gene: 9. As DNA, the CDR3 is TGTGCCAGCATCGATGACAGGGGGGTCGCGAACACCGGGGAGCTGTTTTTT. This gives the protein CASIDDRGVANTGELFF.